This TCR beta chain derives from a study of blood T cell dynamics during melanoma immunotherapy. The germline gives CDR1 ENHRY, CDR2 SYGVKD. This CDR3 spans 13 amino acids. Trimming left V 6 bases short and J 5 bases short, with 13 bases between. The data were produced by immunoSEQ multiplex PCR, yet TCRdb's version contains in-frame clones alone and is incomplete. The sample includes about 8,400 clones, 75% to 90% of them seen just once. Documented time point: week 3, after first cycle of checkpoint inhibitor. This sequence joins TRBV10-3 and TRBJ2-5, with D perhaps TRBD2 (6 bases). The receptor was isolated from a human donor with melanoma. The sequences come from blood, collected from a patient treated with checkpoint blockade. The DNA of the CDR3 is TGTGCCATCAGACTCGGCGGGGAGGAGACCCAGTACTTC. Protein: CAIRLGGEETQYF.